This TCR beta chain was sequenced for a study of human T cells and chemical hapten exposure (dated by TCRdb to the early 2020s). The study in broad terms: For sensitization, 2% DPC in acetone was applied to an approximately 2 cm by approximately 2 cm area of upper inner arm skin. Alopecia areata with under or over 50% scalp involvement, alopecia totalis and alopecia universalis were represented in the patient cohort, which was mostly female. About 29 alopecia patients gave blood for TCR sequencing at one to four time points (pre-sensitization, 2, 6 and 24 weeks). Patient blood was sampled pre-sensitization (week 0) and at 2, 6 and about 24 weeks after DPC sensitization. Patch tests used Finn chambers with 0.01% DPC on the upper back, scored after 6 days by International Contact Dermatitis Research Group standards. Throughout the roughly 25-week study period, patients were also given weekly therapeutic DPC doses on the scalp. In alopecia patients, the study followed how the peripheral blood TCR repertoire changed in vivo over primary and secondary sensitization to diphenylcyclopropenone (DPC), a hapten. The libraries were sequenced as a pool, and the TCR yield per sample differed mostly because of small variations in library volumes within the pool. The paper's findings and limits, for the study overall: The number of PT1 expanded TCRs positively correlated with patch test score, significant at thresholds 8, 16 and 32 but not 4. Compared with pre-sensitization or healthy control sets, expanded TCRs formed significantly more large CDR3 similarity clusters, which is consistent with antigen-driven responses. DPC sensitization did not change how many TCRs were above 1 in 1000 frequency, and no evidence was found of alterations in global repertoire structure. All patients had alopecia, a presumed autoimmune disease, so their immune response might differ from that of healthy individuals. After repeated subsampling, the strength of the expansion versus patch-test correlation and the threshold at which it became significant changed.

Receptor libraries were prepared by RACE. Sequencing was carried out with a NextSeq 500. During library preparation, unique molecular identifiers were attached to individual cDNA molecules so that TCRs could be counted quantitatively and reproducibly. Both TCR alpha and TCR beta chains were sequenced from each blood RNA sample. Per the original workflow: Samples had a median of approximately 96,000 TCRs, with a range from about 23,224 to 750,000. V, J and CDR3 annotation of the TCR reads was carried out using the Decombinator software suite. For PS versus PT1 abundance plots, all samples were subsampled to the same number of TCRs (28,000). Expanded TCRs were defined as absent before sensitization and observed at least eight times at the 2-week time point. Using fastp at Q25 and MiXCR, TCRdb reprocessed the public reads and kept productive beta chains. CDR3 protein sequences are deduplicated, and each keeps its most common genes and DNA. These V and J calls derive from TCRdb rather than the authors' analysis. For this sample the table gives 99,000 or so distinct CDR3 sequences, of which approximately 11% were detected only once. The ten largest clones represent approximately 3.3% of the sample.

This clonotype was seen repeatedly, ten times or more. Its antigen is still unknown. Base qualities are missing; no much larger clone stands one base away. V and J are truncated by 3 bases and 4 bases respectively, leaving an intervening sequence of 17 bases. The germline V gene sets CDR1 to SGHRS and CDR2 to YFSETQ. The CDR3 contains 15 residues, cysteine and phenylalanine counted. The sequence is cut down to CDR3 DNA, 45 bases in frame from base 1. This specimen's time point label, interpreted: pre-sensitization, week 0. The sample's treatment or condition label, in plain terms: therapeutic diphenylcyclopropenone sensitization with weekly scalp DPC. At each patch-test visit, blood was drawn before the patch test was applied. Eligible patients were aged 18 to 70, diagnosed with alopecia, deemed suitable for DPC therapy, and excluded if pregnant. Unfractionated whole blood was collected in Tempus Blood RNA tubes, and total RNA was extracted from that blood.

The sequences come from whole blood, collected in connection with sensitization to the hapten diphenylcyclopropenone (DPC). The receptor was isolated from a woman aged 55-75 years with alopecia areata. Some clones in this sample may be carry-over from other donors' samples. Recombination joined TRBV5-1 with TRBJ2-7, and the D gene may be TRBD1, 6 bases matching. The nucleotide sequence reads TGCGCCAGCAGCTCCCCCGGACAGCTGACGTACGAGCAGTACTTC. It is translated as CASSSPGQLTYEQYF. The variable domain in full, with residues beyond the CDR3 obtained from the reference TRBV5-1 and TRBJ2-7 genes, is KAGVTQTPRYLIKTRGQQVTLSCSPISGHRSVSWYQQTPGQGLQFLFEYFSETQRNKGNFPGRFSGRQFSNSRSEMNVSTLELGDSALYLCASSSPGQLTYEQYFGPGTRLTVT.